This is a list of T cell receptor beta chains from one sample in a study of cytomegalovirus exposure and HLA in healthy donors. TCRdb's copy holds only in-frame clones and misses some; the assay was immunoSEQ multiplex PCR. The sample carries a few hundred thousand clones, roughly 89% recorded once. Input material: PBMCs. These receptors were collected from a woman aged 18-30 years in good health and CMV-seronegative. Both conserved end residues are part of each CDR3. D genes are given only for firm matches.

>TRBV11-3|TRBJ2-7|.
CASSLEGTSDEQYF
>TRBV28|TRBJ2-1|TRBD1
CASSRDRGQGNEQFF
>TRBV18|TRBJ1-5|.
CASSPQAGDQPQHF
>TRBV5-4|TRBJ1-5|.
CASSLTPGQPQHF
>TRBV6-8|TRBJ2-4|TRBD2
CASSSAGYIQYF
>TRBV27|TRBJ2-2|.
CASRMVLGGTGELFF
>TRBV5-6|TRBJ2-1|TRBD2
CASSFSGSSYNEQFF
>TRBV15|TRBJ1-3|.
CATSNEMRNTIYF
>TRBV6-6|TRBJ2-1|TRBD1
CASMPGTANNEQFF
>TRBV2|TRBJ1-1|TRBD1
CASSQQGVQTEAFF
>TRBV30|TRBJ2-7|.
CAWSGGSSYEQYF
>TRBV28|TRBJ2-2|.
CASPSGTGELFF
>TRBV27|TRBJ2-7|TRBD2
CASSSRLAAPQYF
>TRBV5-1|TRBJ2-1|TRBD2
CASSLVSGSLHNEQFF
>TRBV21-1|TRBJ2-1|.
CASSKGDRGRAVNEQFF
>TRBV5-1|TRBJ2-1|.
CASSLGGPNHEQFF
>TRBV6-5|TRBJ2-2|.
CASTRESTGELFF
>TRBV18|TRBJ2-7|TRBD1
CASSPFGTGGYEQYF
>TRBV28|TRBJ2-7|TRBD1
CASSFGQGGLGSYEQYF
>TRBV4-1|TRBJ2-7|TRBD2
CASRRLREGPYEQYF
>TRBV5-8|TRBJ1-5|.
CASSLNQPQHF
>TRBV4-3|TRBJ2-1|TRBD2
CASSPGLAGNNEQFF
>TRBV18|TRBJ1-1|.
CASSPFGTTNTEAFF
>TRBV21-1|TRBJ2-7|.
CASSKAPGTDGYEQYF
>TRBV7-3|TRBJ2-3|.
CASSLGRSTDTQYF
>TRBV5-1|TRBJ2-6|.
CASTLAGANVLTF
>TRBV28|TRBJ1-5|.
CASRPGEAQPQHF
>TRBV7-2|TRBJ2-3|.
CASSLWQSTDTQYF
>TRBV4-2|TRBJ2-7|TRBD2
CASSRDSGRAAYEQYF
>TRBV7-7|TRBJ2-7|.
CASSPSRAEFYEQYF
>TRBV6-4|TRBJ1-2|TRBD1
CASSDSGQGNYGYTF
>TRBV6-5|TRBJ1-5|.
CASSYGQASQPQHF
>TRBV7-9|TRBJ2-7|.
CASSLGGYVQYF
>TRBV29-1|TRBJ2-5|TRBD2
CSVDGTSGVQETQYF
>TRBV4-3|TRBJ2-1|.
CASSQDGQGGSYNEQFF
>TRBV7-9|TRBJ1-2|.
CASISIGGNYGYTF
>TRBV19|TRBJ2-2|.
CASSIRGGGELFF
>TRBV18|TRBJ2-7|TRBD1
CASSPQDRFHEQYF
>TRBV7-2|TRBJ1-1|.
CASSFNHNFEAFF
>TRBV7-3|TRBJ2-2|TRBD1
CASSSGTGTGELFF
>TRBV11-2|TRBJ2-4|TRBD1
CASRPIRDSRPKNIQYF
>TRBV5-4|TRBJ2-5|TRBD2
CASSPKGRLAGQETQYF
>TRBV11-3|TRBJ2-3|TRBD2
CASSLLAGDTQYF
>TRBV6-5|TRBJ1-1|TRBD1
CASGAGGNTEAFF
>TRBV5-6|TRBJ1-2|.
CASSLQHNYGYTF
>TRBV2|TRBJ2-7|.
CVGGRDNYEQYF
>TRBV25-1|TRBJ2-7|TRBD2
CASSETSGRGYEQYF
>TRBV7-2|TRBJ2-2|.
CASSLASANTGELFF
>TRBV7-2|TRBJ2-7|.
CASSLGGLYEQYF
>TRBV5-1|TRBJ1-1|.
CASSRQWKGVVDEAFF
>TRBV6-1|TRBJ2-3|.
CASSESPPALGGQGIDTQYF
>TRBV6-6|TRBJ1-5|.
CASIAGAGSSNQPQHF
>TRBV5-1|TRBJ2-4|TRBD2
CASSSGTSLDIQYF